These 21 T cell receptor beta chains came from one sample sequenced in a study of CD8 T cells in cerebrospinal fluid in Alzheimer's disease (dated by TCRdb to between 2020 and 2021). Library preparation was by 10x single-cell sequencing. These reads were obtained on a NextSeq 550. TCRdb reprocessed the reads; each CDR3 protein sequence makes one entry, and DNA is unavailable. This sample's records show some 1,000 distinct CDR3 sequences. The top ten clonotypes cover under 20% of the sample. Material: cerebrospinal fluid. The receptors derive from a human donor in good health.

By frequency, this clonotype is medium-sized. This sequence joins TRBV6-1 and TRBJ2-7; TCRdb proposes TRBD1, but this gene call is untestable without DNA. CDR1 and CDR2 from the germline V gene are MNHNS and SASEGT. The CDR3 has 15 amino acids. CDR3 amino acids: CASTTRGSRTYEQYF.

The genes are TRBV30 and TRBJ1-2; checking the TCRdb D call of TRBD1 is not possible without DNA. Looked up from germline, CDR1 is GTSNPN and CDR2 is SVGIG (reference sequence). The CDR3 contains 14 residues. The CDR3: CAWSVRQGVGGYTF.

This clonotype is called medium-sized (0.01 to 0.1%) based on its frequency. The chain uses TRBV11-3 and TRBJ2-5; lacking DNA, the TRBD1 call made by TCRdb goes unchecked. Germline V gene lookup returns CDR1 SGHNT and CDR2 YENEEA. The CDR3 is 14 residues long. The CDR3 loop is CASSLEQGQETQYF.

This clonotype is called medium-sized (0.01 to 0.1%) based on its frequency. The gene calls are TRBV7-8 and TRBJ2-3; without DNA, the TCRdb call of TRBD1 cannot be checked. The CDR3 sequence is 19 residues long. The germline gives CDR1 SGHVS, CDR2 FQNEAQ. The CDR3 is CASSYIPTLDRSSTDTQYF.

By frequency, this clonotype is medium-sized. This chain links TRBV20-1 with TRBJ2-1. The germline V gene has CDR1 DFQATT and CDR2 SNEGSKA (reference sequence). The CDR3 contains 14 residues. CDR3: CSAKTWRDYNEQFF.

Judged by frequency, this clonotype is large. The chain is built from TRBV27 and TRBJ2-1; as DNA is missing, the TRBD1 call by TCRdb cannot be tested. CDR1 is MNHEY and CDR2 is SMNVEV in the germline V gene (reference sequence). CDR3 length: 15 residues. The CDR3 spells CASTARTGGHNEQFF.

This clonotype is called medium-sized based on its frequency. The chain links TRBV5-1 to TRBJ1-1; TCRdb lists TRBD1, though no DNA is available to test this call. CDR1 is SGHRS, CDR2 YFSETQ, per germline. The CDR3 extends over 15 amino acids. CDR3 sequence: CASSLFGQGASEAFF.

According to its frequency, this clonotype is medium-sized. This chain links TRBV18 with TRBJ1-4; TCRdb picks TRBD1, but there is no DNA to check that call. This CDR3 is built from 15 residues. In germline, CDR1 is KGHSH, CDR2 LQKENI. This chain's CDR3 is CASSPETGRNEKLFF.

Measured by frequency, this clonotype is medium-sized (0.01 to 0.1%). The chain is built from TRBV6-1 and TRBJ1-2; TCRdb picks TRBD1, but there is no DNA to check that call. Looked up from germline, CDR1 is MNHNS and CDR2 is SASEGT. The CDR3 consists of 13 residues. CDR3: CASSLDRGDGYTF.

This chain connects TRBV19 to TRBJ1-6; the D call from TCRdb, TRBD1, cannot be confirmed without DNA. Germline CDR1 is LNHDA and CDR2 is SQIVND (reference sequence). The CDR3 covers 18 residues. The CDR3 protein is CASTPGTGGLGGNSPLHF.

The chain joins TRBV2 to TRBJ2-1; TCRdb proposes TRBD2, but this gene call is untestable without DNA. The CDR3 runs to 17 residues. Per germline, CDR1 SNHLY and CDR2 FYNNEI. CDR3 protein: CASSASSGISSYNEQFF.

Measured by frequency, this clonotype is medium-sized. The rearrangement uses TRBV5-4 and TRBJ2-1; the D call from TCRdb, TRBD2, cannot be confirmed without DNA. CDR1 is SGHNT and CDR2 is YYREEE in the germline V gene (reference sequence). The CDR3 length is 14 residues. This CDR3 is CASSLESGYNEQFF.

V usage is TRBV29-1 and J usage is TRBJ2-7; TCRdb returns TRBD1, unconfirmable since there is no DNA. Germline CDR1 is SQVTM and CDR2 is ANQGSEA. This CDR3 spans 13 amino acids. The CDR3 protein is CSVSTGRSYEQYF.

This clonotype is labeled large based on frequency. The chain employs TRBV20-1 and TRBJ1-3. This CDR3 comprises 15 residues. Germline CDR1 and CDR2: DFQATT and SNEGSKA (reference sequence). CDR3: CSARAHSASGNTIYF.

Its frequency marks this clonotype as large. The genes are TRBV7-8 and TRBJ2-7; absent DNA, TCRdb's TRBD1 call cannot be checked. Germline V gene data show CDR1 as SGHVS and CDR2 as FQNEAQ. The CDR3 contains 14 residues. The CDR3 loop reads CASSLGGVTYEQYF.

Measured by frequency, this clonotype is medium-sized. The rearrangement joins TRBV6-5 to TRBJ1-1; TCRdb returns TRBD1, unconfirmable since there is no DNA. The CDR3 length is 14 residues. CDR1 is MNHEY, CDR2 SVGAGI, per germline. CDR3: CASSNTRGHTEAFF.

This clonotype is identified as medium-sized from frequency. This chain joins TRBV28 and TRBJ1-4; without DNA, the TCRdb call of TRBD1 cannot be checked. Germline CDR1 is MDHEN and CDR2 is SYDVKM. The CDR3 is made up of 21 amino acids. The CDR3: CASSLGSTGEVLRKTNEKLFF.

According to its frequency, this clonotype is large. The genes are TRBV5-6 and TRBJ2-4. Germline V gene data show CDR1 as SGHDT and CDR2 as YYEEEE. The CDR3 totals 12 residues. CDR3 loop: CASSLRQNIQYF.

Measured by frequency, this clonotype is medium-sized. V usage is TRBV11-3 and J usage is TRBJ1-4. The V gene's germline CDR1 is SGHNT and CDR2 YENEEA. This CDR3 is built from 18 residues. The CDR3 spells CASSPLLPDGVPNEKLFF. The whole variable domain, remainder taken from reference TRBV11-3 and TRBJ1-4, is EAGVVQSPRYKIIEKKQPVAFWCNPISGHNTLYWYLQNLGQGPELLIRYENEEAVDDSQLPKDRFSAERLKGVDSTLKIQPAELGDSAVYLCASSPLLPDGVPNEKLFFGSGTQLSVL.

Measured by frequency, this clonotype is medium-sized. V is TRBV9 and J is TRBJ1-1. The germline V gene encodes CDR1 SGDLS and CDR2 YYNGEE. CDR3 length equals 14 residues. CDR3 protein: CASSVARGNTEAFF.

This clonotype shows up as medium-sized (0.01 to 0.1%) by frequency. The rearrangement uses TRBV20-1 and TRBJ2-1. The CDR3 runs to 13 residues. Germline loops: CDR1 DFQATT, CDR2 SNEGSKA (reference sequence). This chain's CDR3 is CSARGRVYNEQFF.